Sample share makes the clone carrying this T cell receptor (beta chain) medium-sized. As yet, its antigen is unknown. TCRdb reprocessed the reads via MiXCR and lists one record per CDR3 protein. The repertoire holds about 3,000 distinct CDR3 sequences, approximately 16% seen once, with approximately 6.1% in the top ten. The germline gives CDR1 MNHEY, CDR2 SVGAGI. The CDR3 sequence is 15 residues long. V was pared by 2 bases and J by 0 bases, with 8 bases between. The record originates from a study of liver allograft versus peripheral blood T cells. Across the whole study: The authors compared T cell receptor repertoires in transplanted livers with those in the peripheral blood of recipients. Study results and limitations: Reportedly, the T cell receptor repertoires inside liver allografts were not the same as those in peripheral blood.

This chain connects TRBV6-5 to TRBJ1-3; no clear D gene. The origin of this receptor is a human patient who had a liver transplant. Part of the T cells may come from the graft donor. The CDR3, as DNA: TGTGCCAGCAGTTACAACGGGTACTCTGGAAACACCATATATTTT. Translation: CASSYNGYSGNTIYF.